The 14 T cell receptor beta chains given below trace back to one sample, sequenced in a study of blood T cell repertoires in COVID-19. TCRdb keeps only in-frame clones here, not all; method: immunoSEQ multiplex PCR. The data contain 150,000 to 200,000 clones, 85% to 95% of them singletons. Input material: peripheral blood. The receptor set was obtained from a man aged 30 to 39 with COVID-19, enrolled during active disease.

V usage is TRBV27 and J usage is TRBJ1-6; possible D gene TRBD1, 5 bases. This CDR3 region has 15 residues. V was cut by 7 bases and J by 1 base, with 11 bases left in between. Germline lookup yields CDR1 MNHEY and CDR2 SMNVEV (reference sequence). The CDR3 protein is CASNLGGSYNSPLHF. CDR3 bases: TGTGCCAGCAACTTGGGGGGTTCCTATAATTCACCCCTCCACTTT.

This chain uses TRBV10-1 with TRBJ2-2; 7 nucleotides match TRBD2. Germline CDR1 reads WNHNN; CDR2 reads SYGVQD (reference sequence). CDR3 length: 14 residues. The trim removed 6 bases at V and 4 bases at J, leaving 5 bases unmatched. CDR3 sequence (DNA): TGCGCCAGCAGCGGACTAGTCGCCACCGGGGAGCTGTTTTTT. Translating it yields CASSGLVATGELFF.

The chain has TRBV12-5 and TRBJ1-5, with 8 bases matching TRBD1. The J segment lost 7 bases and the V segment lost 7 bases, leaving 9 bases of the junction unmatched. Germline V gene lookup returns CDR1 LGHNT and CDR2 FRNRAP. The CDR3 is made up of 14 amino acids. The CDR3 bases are TGTGCTAGTGCCCAGACAGGGGAAGGCCAGCCCCAGCATTTT. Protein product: CASAQTGEGQPQHF.

The CDR3 here is CASSSHLEPQQYF. CDR3 sequence (DNA): TGTGCCAGCAGCTCCCACCTGGAGCCGCAGCAGTACTTC. The V gene is TRBV7-9, the J gene TRBJ2-7; D remains ambiguous. V was trimmed by 4 bases and J by 8 bases, leaving 15 bases between them. CDR1 is SEHNR and CDR2 is FQNEAQ in the germline V gene (reference sequence). The CDR3 runs to 13 residues.

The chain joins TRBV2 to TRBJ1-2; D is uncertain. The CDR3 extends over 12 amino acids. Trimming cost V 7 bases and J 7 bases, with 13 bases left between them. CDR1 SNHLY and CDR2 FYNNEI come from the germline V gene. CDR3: CASIVPAGGYTF. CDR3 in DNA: TGTGCCAGCATAGTACCAGCGGGTGGCTACACCTTC.

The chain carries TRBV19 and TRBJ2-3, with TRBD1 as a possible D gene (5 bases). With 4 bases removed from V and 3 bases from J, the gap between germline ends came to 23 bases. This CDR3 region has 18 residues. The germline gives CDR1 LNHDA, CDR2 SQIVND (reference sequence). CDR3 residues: CASSNGWQGGSGTDTQYF. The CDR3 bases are TGTGCCAGTAGTAATGGATGGCAGGGCGGATCTGGGACAGATACGCAGTATTTT.

CDR3 residues: CASSTGQGGQPQHF. CDR3 sequence (DNA): TGCGCCAGCAGCACCGGACAGGGAGGACAGCCCCAGCATTTT. The rearrangement uses TRBV5-1 and TRBJ1-5, with TRBD1 matching 8 bases. Unmatched junction bases numbered 7, after V lost 4 bases and J lost 7 bases. Per the germline V gene, CDR1 is SGHRS and CDR2 is YFSETQ. The CDR3 length is 14 residues.

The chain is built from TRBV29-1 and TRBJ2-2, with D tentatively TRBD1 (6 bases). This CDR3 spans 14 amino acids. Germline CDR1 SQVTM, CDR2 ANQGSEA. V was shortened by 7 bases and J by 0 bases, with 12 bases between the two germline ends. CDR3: CSALDRSNTGELFF. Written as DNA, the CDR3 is TGCAGCGCCCTCGACAGGTCGAACACCGGGGAGCTGTTTTTT.

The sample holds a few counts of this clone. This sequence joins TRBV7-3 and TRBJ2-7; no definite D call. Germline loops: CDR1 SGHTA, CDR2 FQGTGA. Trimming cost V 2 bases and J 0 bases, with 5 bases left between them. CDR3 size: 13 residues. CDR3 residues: CASSLWHSYEQYF. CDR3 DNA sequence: TGTGCCAGCAGCTTATGGCACTCCTACGAGCAGTACTTC.

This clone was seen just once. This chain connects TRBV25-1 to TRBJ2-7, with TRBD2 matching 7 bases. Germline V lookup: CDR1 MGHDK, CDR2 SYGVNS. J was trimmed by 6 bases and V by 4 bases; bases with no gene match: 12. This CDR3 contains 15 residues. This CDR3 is CASSAGGTPSAEQYF. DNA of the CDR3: TGTGCCAGCAGTGCCGGGGGGACTCCCTCAGCCGAGCAGTACTTC.

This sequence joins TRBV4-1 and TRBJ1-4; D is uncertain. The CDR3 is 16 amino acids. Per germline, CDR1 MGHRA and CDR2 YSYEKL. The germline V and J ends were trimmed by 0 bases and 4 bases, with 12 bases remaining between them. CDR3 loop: CASSQDRQADNEKLFF. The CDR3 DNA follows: TGCGCCAGCAGCCAAGATAGGCAGGCTGATAATGAAAAACTGTTTTTT.

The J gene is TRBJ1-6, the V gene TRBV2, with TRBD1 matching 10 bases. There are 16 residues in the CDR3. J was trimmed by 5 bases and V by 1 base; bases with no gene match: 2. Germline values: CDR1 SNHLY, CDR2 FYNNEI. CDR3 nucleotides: TGTGCCAGCAGTGAAGAGGGACAGGGGAATAATTCACCCCTCCACTTT. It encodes CASSEEGQGNNSPLHF.

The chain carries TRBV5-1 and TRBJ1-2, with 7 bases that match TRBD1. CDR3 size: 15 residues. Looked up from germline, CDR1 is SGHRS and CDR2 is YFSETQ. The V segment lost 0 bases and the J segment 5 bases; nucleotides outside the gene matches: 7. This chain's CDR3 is CASSLEGGGEYGYTF. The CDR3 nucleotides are TGCGCCAGCAGCTTGGAAGGGGGCGGGGAGTATGGCTACACCTTC.

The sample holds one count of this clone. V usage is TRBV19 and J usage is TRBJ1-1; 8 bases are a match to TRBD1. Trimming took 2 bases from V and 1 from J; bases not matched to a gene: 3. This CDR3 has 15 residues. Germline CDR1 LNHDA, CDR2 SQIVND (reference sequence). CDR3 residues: CASSIKGTGNTEAFF. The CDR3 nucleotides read TGTGCCAGTAGTATAAAGGGGACAGGGAACACTGAAGCTTTCTTT.